These 22 T cell receptor beta chains share one sample of origin, sequenced in a study of cytomegalovirus exposure and HLA in healthy donors. With 60 Vbeta and 13 Jbeta primers, the PCR was carried out. Assay used: immunoSEQ multiplex PCR; TCRdb lists only in-frame clones, some missing. Of 150,000 or so clones listed, more than 75% are singletons. The specimen sequenced was PBMCs. These receptor sequences come from a man aged 30 to 39 in good health and CMV-seropositive.

The chain employs TRBV5-6 and TRBJ2-5; 10 bases match TRBD1. V lost 4 bases to trimming and J lost 5 bases; unmatched junction nucleotides: 11. Germline values: CDR1 SGHDT, CDR2 YYEEEE. The CDR3 has 16 amino acids. The chain's CDR3 is CASSLIPGQGTETQYF. CDR3 nucleotides: TGTGCCAGCAGCCTTATCCCGGGACAGGGGACGGAGACCCAGTACTTC.

The rearrangement uses TRBV6-1 and TRBJ1-3, with D unclear. Germline V gene lookup returns CDR1 MNHNS and CDR2 SASEGT. V was cut by 2 bases and J by 0 bases, with 8 bases left in between. The CDR3 runs to 15 residues. CDR3 amino acids: CASSERPSSGNTIYF. CDR3 DNA: TGTGCCAGCAGTGAACGCCCGAGCTCTGGAAACACCATATATTTT.

V usage is TRBV5-1 and J usage is TRBJ2-7; 12 bases line up with TRBD2. The length of the CDR3 is 16 residues. J lost 1 base, V lost 4 bases, and 6 bases had no gene match. CDR1 is SGHRS, CDR2 YFSETQ, per germline. In nucleotides, the CDR3 is TGCGCCAGCAGCACTCCGGGACTAGCGGGTTCCTACGAGCAGTACTTC. Residues: CASSTPGLAGSYEQYF.

This clone was seen only once. V and J are TRBV5-1 and TRBJ2-5; 8 bases fit TRBD1. Germline V gives CDR1 SGHRS, CDR2 YFSETQ. The length of the CDR3 is 15 residues. J lost 1 base, V lost 1 base, and 3 bases had no gene match. CDR3 DNA sequence: TGCGCCAGCAGCTTGTTTGGGACAGGCCAAGAGACCCAGTACTTC. The encoded protein is CASSLFGTGQETQYF.

This chain connects TRBV6-5 to TRBJ2-7; D is unclear. CDR1 is MNHEY and CDR2 is SVGAGI in the germline V gene. Trimming took 7 bases from V and 0 from J, leaving 7 bases between them. CDR3 length equals 12 residues. The CDR3 DNA is TGTGCCAGCAAGACGGGCTCCTACGAGCAGTACTTC. It specifies CASKTGSYEQYF.

This chain connects TRBV27 to TRBJ2-3; 7 nucleotides agree with TRBD2. This CDR3 has 15 residues. Per the germline V gene, CDR1 is MNHEY and CDR2 is SMNVEV (reference sequence). V trimming: 2 bases; J trimming: 0 bases; junction bases outside the gene matches: 2. CDR3 region: CASSLLAASTDTQYF. The CDR3 DNA is TGTGCCAGCAGTTTACTAGCGGCTAGCACAGATACGCAGTATTTT.

The chain joins TRBV7-9 to TRBJ1-2, with 7 positions matching TRBD1. CDR3 length: 15 residues. Germline trimming cut 5 bases from V and 4 bases from J; bases unmatched to any gene: 10. Germline CDR1 reads SEHNR; CDR2 reads FQNEAQ (reference sequence). CDR3 DNA: TGTGCCAGCAGCCCCCAACAGGGGTACGGCTATGGCTACACCTTC. This gives the protein CASSPQQGYGYGYTF. Combining the CDR3 with reference TRBV7-9 and TRBJ1-2 gives the whole variable domain DTGVSQNPRHKITKRGQNVTFRCDPISEHNRLYWYRQTLGQGPEFLTYFQNEAQLEKSRLLSDRFSAERPKGSFSTLEIQRTEQGDSAMYLCASSPQQGYGYGYTFGSGTRLTVV.

In regard to this clone: This CDR3 is also generated by other DNA sequences in the sample. CDR3 bases: TGTGCCAGCAGTGAAGCCGCAGGTCCTAGCAATCAGCCCCAGCATTTT. Translated: CASSEAAGPSNQPQHF. V gene TRBV6-1 combines with J gene TRBJ1-5; D uncertain. Germline-derived CDR1 and CDR2 are MNHNS and SASEGT. This CDR3 has 16 amino acids. V dropped 0 bases and J dropped 0 bases, with 9 bases sitting between them.

The rearrangement uses TRBV6-6 and TRBJ2-7, with 11 bases aligning to TRBD2. The CDR3 contains 16 residues. Germline V gene sequence: CDR1 MNHNY, CDR2 SVGAGI (reference sequence). Germline trimming cut 2 bases from V and 2 bases from J; bases unmatched to any gene: 5. The CDR3 protein is CASSYSTSGGTYEQYF. The CDR3 DNA reads as TGTGCCAGCAGTTACAGTACTAGCGGGGGCACCTACGAGCAGTACTTC.

The chain joins TRBV10-3 to TRBJ1-4; D possibly corresponds to TRBD1 (5 bases). V lost 10 bases and J 7 bases, leaving 13 bases between the germline ends. CDR1 ENHRY and CDR2 SYGVKD come from the germline V gene. CDR3 size: 12 residues. The CDR3 protein is CATGGVSEKLFF. In DNA, the CDR3 is TGTGCCACCGGGGGGGTTAGTGAAAAACTGTTTTTT.

The chain combines TRBV7-6 with TRBJ2-7; D perhaps matches TRBD1 (6 bases). The germline V gene encodes CDR1 SGHVS and CDR2 FNYEAQ. The length of the CDR3 is 13 residues. V gave up 0 bases and J gave up 6 bases, with 9 bases separating them. The CDR3 DNA reads TGTGCCAGCAGCTTAGCGGGGGCCGGCGAGCAGTACTTC. Translated, it gives CASSLAGAGEQYF.

This clone was seen a single time. The chain couples TRBV13 to TRBJ1-2, with D perhaps TRBD1 (6 bases). V lost 2 bases and J lost 6, with 10 bases in between. There are 13 residues in the CDR3. Germline CDR1 reads PRHDT; CDR2 reads FYEKMQ (reference sequence). CDR3 sequence reads: CASSLNGGHGYTF. CDR3 in DNA: TGTGCCAGCAGCTTAAACGGGGGGCATGGCTACACCTTC.

V gene TRBV29-1 combines with J gene TRBJ2-2; no clear D gene. Looked up from germline, CDR1 is SQVTM and CDR2 is ANQGSEA. Trimming took 3 bases from V and 0 from J, leaving 5 bases between them. The CDR3 is 13 amino acids. The DNA for the CDR3 is TGCAGCGTTGAGTCTACGAACACCGGGGAGCTGTTTTTT. Its protein product is CSVESTNTGELFF.

This sequence joins TRBV6-1 and TRBJ1-1; D is unclear. V shed 4 bases and J shed 1 base, with 10 bases lying between them. The CDR3 is 14 amino acids. Germline V lookup: CDR1 MNHNS, CDR2 SASEGT. CDR3 amino acids: CASSVQASNTEAFF. The CDR3 DNA follows: TGTGCCAGCAGTGTGCAGGCCTCGAACACTGAAGCTTTCTTT.

The J gene is TRBJ1-5, the V gene TRBV2; 10 nucleotides align to TRBD1. From germline, CDR1 is SNHLY and CDR2 FYNNEI. The V gene end was trimmed by 6 bases and the J gene end by 6 bases; junction bases not matched to a gene: 5. CDR3 length: 14 residues. CDR3 DNA: TGTGCCAGCAGAACCGGACAGGGGGGTCAGCCCCAGCATTTT. This encodes CASRTGQGGQPQHF.

The rearrangement links TRBV20-1 to TRBJ2-5, with 7 bases matching TRBD1. Trimming at V came to 5 bases and at J to 4 bases, leaving 1 base not matched to a gene. Germline V CDR1 and CDR2: DFQATT, SNEGSKA (reference sequence). This CDR3 is built from 11 residues. CDR3 nucleotide sequence: TGCAGTGCTTACAGGGGAGAGACCCAGTACTTC. Translating gives CSAYRGETQYF.

The V and J genes are TRBV15 and TRBJ1-4; a possible D gene is TRBD1 (5 bases). The V and J ends lost 5 bases and 8 bases respectively, with 18 bases between them. This CDR3 is built from 15 residues. Germline loops: CDR1 LNHNV, CDR2 YYDKDF (reference sequence). In nucleotides, the CDR3 is TGTGCCACCAGCCAGAACCTCGGGGGGGGAGAAAAACTGTTTTTT. Its protein is CATSQNLGGGEKLFF.

This chain connects TRBV5-8 to TRBJ1-3; D is undetermined. V lost 6 bases and J 5 bases, leaving 12 bases between the germline ends. The germline CDR1 and CDR2 sequences are SGHTS and YDEGEE. The length of the CDR3 is 13 residues. CDR3 loop: CASKGGLRNTIYF. In DNA, the CDR3 is TGTGCCAGCAAAGGTGGGCTCCGAAACACCATATATTTT.

This clone was found a few times. The chain recombines TRBV29-1 with TRBJ2-5; TRBD1 matches 9 bases. The V segment lost 7 bases and the J segment 1 base; nucleotides outside the gene matches: 4. Germline V gives CDR1 SQVTM, CDR2 ANQGSEA. The CDR3 spans 13 residues. The CDR3 bases are TGCAGCGATCGGGACAGGGCCCAAGAGACCCAGTACTTC. Amino acid sequence: CSDRDRAQETQYF.

This clone was recorded a few times. The CDR3 sequence is CASGLVLGNYGYTF. CDR3 bases: TGTGCTAGTGGTTTGGTACTAGGGAACTATGGCTACACCTTC. This chain uses TRBV12-5 with TRBJ1-2; D gene unclear. This CDR3 is 14 amino acids long. In germline, CDR1 is LGHNT, CDR2 FRNRAP. Trimming removed 0 bases from V and 2 bases from J, with 7 bases in between.

The V gene is TRBV7-6, the J gene TRBJ2-3; 7 nucleotides agree with TRBD1. J was trimmed by 2 bases and V by 2 bases; bases with no gene match: 7. CDR1 SGHVS and CDR2 FNYEAQ come from the germline V gene. The CDR3 length is 16 residues. The CDR3 DNA sequence: TGTGCCAGCAGCTTACTAGGGGGCCGAAACACAGATACGCAGTATTTT. It translates to CASSLLGGRNTDTQYF. The full variable domain, completed using reference TRBV7-6 and TRBJ2-3, is GAGVSQSPRYKVTKRGQDVALRCDPISGHVSLYWYRQALGQGPEFLTYFNYEAQQDKSGLPNDRFSAERPEGSISTLTIQRTEQRDSAMYRCASSLLGGRNTDTQYFGPGTRLTVL.

The rearrangement links TRBV12-5 to TRBJ2-5, with a tentative D call TRBD1 (5 bases). CDR3 size: 14 residues. The V and J ends lost 5 bases and 4 bases respectively, with 14 bases between them. CDR1 LGHNT and CDR2 FRNRAP come from the germline V gene. The CDR3, as DNA: TGTGCTAGTGGTCGAACAGGTGTGAGAGAGACCCAGTACTTC. Its translation is CASGRTGVRETQYF. Complete variable domain (other parts from reference TRBV12-5 and TRBJ2-5): DARVTQTPRHKVTEMGQEVTMRCQPILGHNTVFWYRQTMMQGLELLAYFRNRAPLDDSGMPKDRFSAEMPDATLATLKIQPSEPRDSAVYFCASGRTGVRETQYFGPGTRLLVL.